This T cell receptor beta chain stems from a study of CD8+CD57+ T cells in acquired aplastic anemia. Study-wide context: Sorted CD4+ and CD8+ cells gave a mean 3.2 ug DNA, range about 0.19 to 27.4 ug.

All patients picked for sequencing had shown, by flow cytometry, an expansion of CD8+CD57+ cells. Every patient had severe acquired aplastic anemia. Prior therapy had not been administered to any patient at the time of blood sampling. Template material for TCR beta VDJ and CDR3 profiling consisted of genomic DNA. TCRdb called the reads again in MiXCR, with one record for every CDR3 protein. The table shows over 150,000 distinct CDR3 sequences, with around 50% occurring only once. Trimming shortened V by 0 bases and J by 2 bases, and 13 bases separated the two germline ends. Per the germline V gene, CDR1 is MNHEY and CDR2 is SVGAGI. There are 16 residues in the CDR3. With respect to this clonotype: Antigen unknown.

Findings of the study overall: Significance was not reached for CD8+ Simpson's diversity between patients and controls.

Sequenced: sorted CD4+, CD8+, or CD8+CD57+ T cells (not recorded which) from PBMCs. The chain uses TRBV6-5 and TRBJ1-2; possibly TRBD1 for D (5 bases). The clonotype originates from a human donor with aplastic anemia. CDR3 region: CASSYSGASHNYGYTF. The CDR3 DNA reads TGTGCCAGCAGTTACTCCGGGGCCTCACACAACTATGGCTACACCTTC.